These T cell receptor beta chains were read from a single sample in a study of beta chain features in type 1 diabetes. Sequenced by immunoSEQ multiplex PCR; TCRdb stores in-frame clones only, minus some. The sample has about 320,000 clones, approximately 15% seen once. Sequencing was carried out using central memory CD4+ T cells from blood. Every receptor here comes from a man under 40 in good health. The CDR3 runs from the conserved cysteine through the conserved F or W. A D gene is named only where the DNA matches it firmly. Clone size appears in some rows only: once, few, many, or a class for an expanded clone.

>TRBJ2-3|.|.|TRBV19
TGTGCCAGTAGTATAGGTTACCCTAGCGACCCGACAGATACGCAGTATTTT
CASSIGYPSDPTDTQYF
>TRBJ1-5|TRBD1|many|TRBV2
TGTGCCAGCAGCGAAGGGACAGGGGGCGGACGTCAGCCCCAGCATTTT
CASSEGTGGGRQPQHF
>TRBJ1-2|.|.|TRBV15
TGTGCCACCAGCACCAACACAGGGTTGTATGGCTACACCTTC
CATSTNTGLYGYTF
>TRBJ2-3|.|.|TRBV7-2
TGTGCCAGCAGCAACCGTCAGGGGGGGGCAGATACGCAGTATTTT
CASSNRQGGADTQYF
>TRBJ2-5|.|few|TRBV11-2
TGTGCCAGCAGCCAAGAGACCCAGTACTTC
CASSQETQYF
>TRBJ2-5|TRBD1|many|TRBV7-2
TGTGCCAGCAGTCTGGACAGGATCGCTCAAGAGACCCAGTACTTC
CASSLDRIAQETQYF
>TRBJ2-1|TRBD2|few|TRBV5-4
TGTGCCAGCAGCAAGAATATAGCGGGGGAGCAGTTCTTC
CASSKNIAGEQFF
>TRBJ1-1|.|.|TRBV5-8
TGTGCCAGCATCCCGGTAGGCTTAAACACTGAAGCTTTCTTT
CASIPVGLNTEAFF
>TRBJ2-7|.|.|TRBV5-1
TGCGCCAGCAGCTTGTCGGTCAGCTACGAGCAGTACTTC
CASSLSVSYEQYF
>TRBJ1-5|.|.|TRBV29-1
TGCAGCGTTTGGGACGGCGGCAATCAGCCCCAGCATTTT
CSVWDGGNQPQHF
>TRBJ1-1|.|.|TRBV6-5
TGTGCCAGCAGTCAACCTACTAACACTGAAGCTTTCTTT
CASSQPTNTEAFF
>TRBJ1-1|.|.|TRBV30
TGTGCCGTAACCCGACGGACTGAAGCTTTCTTT
CAVTRRTEAFF
>TRBJ1-2|TRBD1|.|TRBV5-6
TGTGCCAGCAAATTTCAGGGGACAGGCTACCACTATGGCTACACCTTC
CASKFQGTGYHYGYTF
>TRBJ2-4|TRBD2|many|TRBV19
TGTGCCAGTAGTAGCGGACTAGCGGAGGGCAAAAACATTCAGTACTTC
CASSSGLAEGKNIQYF
>TRBJ1-6|.|.|TRBV7-9
TGTGCCAGCAGCTTAGCACAGGGTTATAATTCACCCCTCCACTTT
CASSLAQGYNSPLHF
>TRBJ2-2|.|many|TRBV7-7
TGTGCTAGCACCGAAGAAAGAAACACCGGGGAGCTGTTTTTT
CASTEERNTGELFF
>TRBJ2-3|.|.|TRBV7-9
TGTGCCAGCAGCCCTTCGCTCGGTGATACGCAGTATTTT
CASSPSLGDTQYF
>TRBJ1-6|.|many|TRBV27
TGTGCCAGCAGTTTTCGGGAGGCGCATTCACCCCTCCACTTT
CASSFREAHSPLHF
>TRBJ1-5|.|few|TRBV5-5
TGTGCCAGCAGCCCGACAAGGAATCAGCCCCAGCATTTT
CASSPTRNQPQHF
>TRBJ2-5|.|many|TRBV7-2
TGTGCCAGCAGCTTAGGCACAGGGAGGCAAGAGACCCAGTACTTC
CASSLGTGRQETQYF
>TRBJ1-2|TRBD1|few|TRBV10-2
TGCGCCAGCAAGGACAGGGAAGGGGATGGCTACACCTTC
CASKDREGDGYTF
>TRBJ1-1|.|.|TRBV9
TGTGCCAGCAGCGTTCGCCCGAACACTGAAGCTTTCTTT
CASSVRPNTEAFF
>TRBJ1-2|.|.|TRBV6-1
TGTGCCAGCAGTGAAATGTCACGGGGGGCCTATGGCTACACCTTC
CASSEMSRGAYGYTF
>TRBJ2-1|.|.|TRBV4-3
TGCGCCAGCAGCCAAGGGTTTATAATGGCTGAGCAGTTCTTC
CASSQGFIMAEQFF
>TRBJ1-3|.|.|TRBV7-9
TGTGCCAGCAGCTACCTAACCGGAAACACCATATATTTT
CASSYLTGNTIYF
>TRBJ1-2|TRBD1|.|TRBV6-1
TGTGCCAGCAGCGAAACAGGGGACTATGGCTACACCTTC
CASSETGDYGYTF
>TRBJ2-7|.|.|TRBV7-2
TGTGCCAGCAGCACTCAGGACGGGTACGAGCAGTACTTC
CASSTQDGYEQYF
>TRBJ1-1|.|.|TRBV9
TGTGCCAGCAGCGTAACAGGGTCAATGAACACTGAAGCTTTCTTT
CASSVTGSMNTEAFF
>TRBJ2-1|.|few|TRBV18
TGTGCCAGCTCAGGGACCTTACTACTGAGCTCCTACAATGAGCAGTTCTTC
CASSGTLLLSSYNEQFF
>TRBJ2-3|TRBD2|few|TRBV7-2
TGTGCCAGCAGCTCTGGGACTAGCGGGGGGCGGGATACGCAGTATTTT
CASSSGTSGGRDTQYF
>TRBJ2-1|TRBD2|.|TRBV14
TGTGCCAGCAGCCAAGATTGGCGCGGGAGGTTCGGTAATGAGCAGTTCTTC
CASSQDWRGRFGNEQFF
>TRBJ1-2|.|few|TRBV2
TGTGCCAGCCGTGGATATGGGGGCTACACCTTC
CASRGYGGYTF
>TRBJ2-3|.|few|TRBV29-1
TGCAGCGTTGAAGGTTCAGGGGCACTCACAGATACGCAGTATTTT
CSVEGSGALTDTQYF
>TRBJ2-3|.|.|TRBV5-6
TGTGCCAGCAGCTTGGCCATCCAAGGGCAACGAGATACGCAGTATTTT
CASSLAIQGQRDTQYF
>TRBJ2-7|.|.|TRBV10-2
TGCGCCAGCAGTGTAGCACACTACGAGCAGTACTTC
CASSVAHYEQYF
>TRBJ2-1|.|few|TRBV19
TGTGCCAGTGGGGCTAGTGGAGGGTTGTACAATGAGCAGTTCTTC
CASGASGGLYNEQFF
>TRBJ1-5|.|.|TRBV1
TGCACCAGCAGCCAAGATCGGGCTATGGCAGGCGGCGTGCATTTT
CTSSQDRAMAGGVHF
>TRBJ1-6|.|few|TRBV28
TGTGCCAGCAGTTTGTGGGAGGGGCAGAGAAATTCACCCCTCCACTTT
CASSLWEGQRNSPLHF
>TRBJ2-1|TRBD1|.|TRBV11-2
TGTGCCAGCAGCTTAGATCCAGGACAGGGCTATGAGCAGTTCTTC
CASSLDPGQGYEQFF
>TRBJ2-5|.|few|TRBV27
TGTGCCAGCAGCTTAGAGGCTGCGAAGACCCAGTACTTC
CASSLEAAKTQYF
>TRBJ2-3|TRBD2|.|TRBV7-9
TGTGCCAGCAGCCTAATAGCGGGAGTGGATACGCAGTATTTT
CASSLIAGVDTQYF
>TRBJ1-4|TRBD1|.|TRBV5-1
TGCGCCAGCAGCTTGGCCTTCAGGGGGAGGGCAACTAATGAAAAACTGTTTTTT
CASSLAFRGRATNEKLFF
>TRBJ2-7|TRBD2|.|TRBV7-2
TGTGCCAGCAGCCAAGGGACTAGCGGACCCTACGAGCAGTACTTC
CASSQGTSGPYEQYF
>TRBJ1-2|.|few|TRBV19
TGTGCCAGTAGTATCGGCAGGCAGGTCTATGGCTACACCTTC
CASSIGRQVYGYTF
>TRBJ2-5|.|.|TRBV4-3
TGCGCCAGCAGCCCGCGAGGAGCGCGAATCGGGGAGACCCAGTACTTC
CASSPRGARIGETQYF
>TRBJ2-3|.|few|TRBV7-2
TGTGCCAGCAGCTCCTCGGGGCGCTACACAGATACGCAGTATTTT
CASSSSGRYTDTQYF
>TRBJ2-3|.|.|TRBV7-9
TGTGCCACCTCGAAAGGAATTAGCACAGATACGCAGTATTTT
CATSKGISTDTQYF
>TRBJ2-7|TRBD2|.|TRBV7-8
TGTGCCAGCAGCTTGGCGGGGGGTGTCTACGAGCAGTACTTC
CASSLAGGVYEQYF
>TRBJ1-2|.|few|TRBV6-5
TGTGCCAGCAGTTACTCGGCAGGCTCTAACTATGGCTACACCTTC
CASSYSAGSNYGYTF
>TRBJ1-4|.|few|TRBV9
TGTGCCAGCAGCGTATGGGGGAATGGCGGGGAAAAACTGTTTTTT
CASSVWGNGGEKLFF
>TRBJ2-4|.|.|TRBV7-2
TGTGCCAGCAGCCTTCCGGGTGCCAAAAACATTCAGTACTTC
CASSLPGAKNIQYF
>TRBJ2-7|.|few|TRBV18
TGTGCCAGCTCAGAACCTGACAGAGCCTACGAGCAGTACTTC
CASSEPDRAYEQYF
>TRBJ2-3|TRBD2|.|TRBV7-3
TGTGCCAGCAGCTTAGGACTAGCGGGAGATACGCAGTATTTT
CASSLGLAGDTQYF